The 20 T cell receptor beta chains in this list originate from one sample, sequenced in a study of glioma-infiltrating T cells after dendritic cell vaccination. Profiled with immunoSEQ multiplex PCR; TCRdb holds only in-frame clones, not every one. The sample consists of tens of thousands of clones, 82% of them appearing once. Sequenced here: blood, sampled before dendritic cell vaccination. These receptors were taken from a human donor with glioblastoma.

The chain uses TRBV6-6 and TRBJ2-2; D is ambiguous. Between the trimmed V and J ends, which lost 7 bases and 7 bases, there was a span of 22 bases. The CDR3 has 16 amino acids. Germline lookup yields CDR1 MNHNY and CDR2 SVGAGI (reference sequence). This CDR3 reads CASTHGLKLLVGELFF. The CDR3 coding sequence is TGTGCCAGCACCCACGGCCTTAAACTACTCGTCGGGGAGCTGTTTTTT.

The chain is built from TRBV19 and TRBJ2-7, with D possibly matching TRBD2 (6 bases). Germline V CDR1 and CDR2: LNHDA, SQIVND (reference sequence). The V end was cut by 5 bases, the J end by 3 bases, with 17 bases between. CDR3 size: 15 residues. Here the CDR3 reads CASSRIDTGDYEQYF. CDR3 DNA sequence: TGTGCCAGTAGTCGGATAGATACGGGAGACTACGAGCAGTACTTC.

This chain uses TRBV4-1 with TRBJ2-1; 14 nucleotides match TRBD2. The CDR3 consists of 16 residues. The germline gives CDR1 MGHRA, CDR2 YSYEKL. With V trimmed by 5 bases and J by 6 bases, 6 bases remained unmatched. CDR3 sequence (DNA): TGCGCCAGCAGCGCCAGACTAGCGGGGGGGAGCAATGAGCAGTTCTTC. Translating it yields CASSARLAGGSNEQFF.

The chain couples TRBV5-4 to TRBJ1-4, with a tentative D call TRBD1 (6 bases). V dropped 4 bases and J dropped 0 bases, with 13 bases sitting between them. Germline V gives CDR1 SGHNT, CDR2 YYREEE (reference sequence). The CDR3 runs to 16 residues. The CDR3 protein is CASSRRQAATNEKLFF. The CDR3, as DNA: TGTGCCAGCAGCCGGAGACAGGCTGCAACTAATGAAAAACTGTTTTTT.

The rearrangement joins TRBV5-6 to TRBJ1-6, with a weak D call TRBD1 (5 bases). CDR1 SGHDT and CDR2 YYEEEE come from the germline V gene. V shed 3 bases and J shed 2 bases, with 15 bases lying between them. CDR3 length equals 17 residues. CDR3 sequence reads: CASSSNRGGAYNSPLHF. In nucleotides, the CDR3 is TGTGCCAGCAGCTCGAACCGGGGGGGAGCCTATAATTCACCCCTCCACTTT.

The rearrangement links TRBV4-1 to TRBJ2-7; TRBD2 agrees at 9 bases. The CDR3 length is 14 residues. V was pared by 3 bases and J by 2 bases, with 2 bases of the junction left unmatched. Germline V lookup: CDR1 MGHRA, CDR2 YSYEKL. CDR3 residues: CASSQTSGTYEQYV. The CDR3 region has the DNA TGCGCCAGCAGCCAGACTAGCGGTACCTACGAGCAGTACGTC.

The V call is TRBV9, the J call TRBJ1-5, with 12 bases fitting TRBD1. The CDR3 is made up of 15 amino acids. Germline V CDR1 and CDR2: SGDLS, YYNGEE. J lost 6 bases, V lost 0 bases, and 1 base had no gene match. The chain's CDR3 is CASSVGDRGPQPQHF. The CDR3 DNA follows: TGTGCCAGCAGCGTAGGGGACAGGGGGCCTCAGCCCCAGCATTTT.

The chain uses TRBV4-1 and TRBJ2-4, with TRBD2 matching over 7 bases. The CDR3 sequence is 16 residues long. The V gene's germline CDR1 is MGHRA and CDR2 YSYEKL. Trimming took 0 bases from V and 6 from J; bases not matched to a gene: 8. As DNA, the CDR3 is TGCGCCAGCAGCCAAGATGGGACGGGGGGTTTAAACATTCAGTACTTC. Encoded protein: CASSQDGTGGLNIQYF.

The chain joins TRBV7-9 to TRBJ2-7; D is possibly TRBD1 (6 bases). CDR3 length: 13 residues. The ends were cut back, 4 bases at V and 2 bases at J, with 9 bases in the middle. Germline CDR1 is SEHNR and CDR2 is FQNEAQ (reference sequence). The CDR3 spells CASSSRDTYEQYV. The CDR3 nucleotides are TGTGCCAGCAGCTCTCGGGACACCTACGAGCAGTACGTC.

The table lists this clone with many counts. The gene calls are TRBV6-1 and TRBJ2-2; the match to TRBD2 covers 7 bases. This CDR3 is built from 14 residues. J gave up 3 bases and V 2 bases, and 0 bases lay outside the gene matches. Germline CDR1 reads MNHNS; CDR2 reads SASEGT. CDR3 DNA: TGTGCCAGCAGTGAACTAGCGGACACCGGGGAGCTGTTTTTT. Translation gives CASSELADTGELFF.

J is TRBJ2-1 and V is TRBV5-6; 10 bases match TRBD1. The CDR3 is 15 amino acids. Germline V gene lookup returns CDR1 SGHDT and CDR2 YYEEEE. V lost 2 bases to trimming and J lost 4 bases; unmatched junction nucleotides: 3. For the CDR3, the DNA is TGTGCCAGCAGCTTCGTGGGACAGGGGTACAATGAGCAGTTCTTC. Its protein product is CASSFVGQGYNEQFF. Looking up the rest from reference TRBV5-6 and TRBJ2-1 gives the full variable domain: DAGVTQSPTHLIKTRGQQVTLRCSPKSGHDTVSWYQQALGQGPQFIFQYYEEEERQRGNFPDRFSGHQFPNYSSELNVNALLLGDSALYLCASSFVGQGYNEQFFGPGTRLTVL.

In this sample, this clone turned up a few times. The chain couples TRBV5-1 to TRBJ2-2; 8 nucleotides match TRBD1. Trimming at V came to 0 bases and at J to 1 base, leaving 2 bases not matched to a gene. The germline V gene encodes CDR1 SGHRS and CDR2 YFSETQ. The length of the CDR3 is 16 residues. This chain's CDR3 is CASSLDGTGNTGELFF. The DNA of the CDR3 is TGCGCCAGCAGCTTGGACGGGACAGGGAACACCGGGGAGCTGTTTTTT.

Here the CDR3 DNA reads TGTGCCAGCAGGGGACAGGGTGGGGGTGGCTACACCTTC. Its translation is CASRGQGGGGYTF. The chain combines TRBV6-5 with TRBJ1-2; 9 nucleotides line up with TRBD1. Germline values: CDR1 MNHEY, CDR2 SVGAGI. J gave up 7 bases and V 6 bases, and 6 bases lay outside the gene matches. CDR3 length equals 13 residues.

The chain couples TRBV7-2 to TRBJ2-5; 8 positions match TRBD1. There are 14 residues in the CDR3. The V gene end was trimmed by 4 bases and the J gene end by 2 bases; junction bases not matched to a gene: 3. Per germline, CDR1 SGHTA and CDR2 FQGNSA. The CDR3 sequence is CASSSQGAQETQYF. The CDR3 bases are TGTGCCAGCAGCTCCCAGGGGGCACAAGAGACCCAGTACTTC.

This clone has a handful of counts. The chain couples TRBV18 to TRBJ2-5; 7 nucleotides match TRBD1. The CDR3 is made up of 16 amino acids. Per the germline V gene, CDR1 is KGHSH and CDR2 is LQKENI. V shed 3 bases and J 2 bases; nucleotides not matched to a gene: 9. This CDR3 is CASSPFGTALQETQYF. For the CDR3, the DNA is TGTGCCAGCTCACCTTTTGGGACAGCGCTGCAAGAGACCCAGTACTTC.

This chain connects TRBV30 to TRBJ2-2, with D possibly TRBD2 on 5 matching bases. The germline V gene encodes CDR1 GTSNPN and CDR2 SVGIG (reference sequence). Deletions cut 2 bases from V and 2 bases from J, with 9 bases between. The CDR3 is made up of 14 amino acids. The CDR3 nucleotides read TGTGCCTGGAGTAGGACGGGAAACACCGGGGAGCTGTTTTTT. Encoded protein: CAWSRTGNTGELFF.

This chain connects TRBV14 to TRBJ1-1; unclear D gene. Per the germline V gene, CDR1 is SGHDN and CDR2 is FVKESK. This CDR3 comprises 11 residues. Deletions cut 4 bases from V and 8 bases from J, with 8 bases between. CDR3 coding DNA: TGTGCCAGCAGCCCAGGAACGGAAGCTTTCTTT. Encoded protein: CASSPGTEAFF.

The rearrangement uses TRBV5-6 and TRBJ1-1, with D perhaps matching TRBD1 (5 bases). CDR1 and CDR2 (germline): SGHDT, YYEEEE. Trimming shortened V by 1 base and J by 5 bases, and 18 bases separated the two germline ends. The CDR3 totals 16 residues. CDR3 in amino acids: CASSLNGGVAGTEAFF. In DNA, the CDR3 is TGTGCCAGCAGCTTGAATGGGGGGGTAGCGGGTACTGAAGCTTTCTTT. Looking up the rest from reference TRBV5-6 and TRBJ1-1 gives the full variable domain: DAGVTQSPTHLIKTRGQQVTLRCSPKSGHDTVSWYQQALGQGPQFIFQYYEEEERQRGNFPDRFSGHQFPNYSSELNVNALLLGDSALYLCASSLNGGVAGTEAFFGQGTRLTVV.

This sequence joins TRBV4-1 and TRBJ2-5; TRBD2 might be the D (6 bases). Germline-derived CDR1 and CDR2 are MGHRA and YSYEKL. This CDR3 has 16 residues. V lost 0 bases, J lost 4 bases, and 15 bases lay in between. The CDR3 region has the DNA TGCGCCAGCAGCCAAGATCGGTCGCGGGGCCGAGAGACCCAGTACTTC. Residues: CASSQDRSRGRETQYF.

Only a few counts were recorded for this clone. The V and J genes are TRBV27 and TRBJ1-2; 7 bases match TRBD1. V lost 6 bases, J lost 7 bases, and 14 bases stayed unmatched. The CDR3 contains 15 residues. Germline CDR1 and CDR2: MNHEY and SMNVEV (reference sequence). The CDR3 is CASSPDRVFRSGYTF. The DNA for the CDR3 is TGTGCCAGCAGCCCCGACAGGGTATTTCGGTCTGGCTACACCTTC.